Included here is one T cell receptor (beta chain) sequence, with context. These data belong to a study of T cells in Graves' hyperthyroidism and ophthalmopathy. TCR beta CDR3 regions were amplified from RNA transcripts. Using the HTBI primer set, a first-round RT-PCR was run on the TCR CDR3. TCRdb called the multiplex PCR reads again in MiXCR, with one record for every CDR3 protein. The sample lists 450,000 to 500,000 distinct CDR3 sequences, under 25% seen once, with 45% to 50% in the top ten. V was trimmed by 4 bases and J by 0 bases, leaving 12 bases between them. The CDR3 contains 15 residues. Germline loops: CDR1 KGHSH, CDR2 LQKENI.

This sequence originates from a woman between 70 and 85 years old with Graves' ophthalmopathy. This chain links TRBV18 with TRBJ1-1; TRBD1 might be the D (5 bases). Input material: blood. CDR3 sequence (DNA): TGTGCCAGCTCACGAACCGGGACGGTGAACACTGAAGCTTTCTTT. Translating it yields CASSRTGTVNTEAFF.